Below, 20 T cell receptor beta chains from the same sample are listed, as sequenced in a study of post-analysis software for immune sequencing data. cDNA libraries for TCR beta contained unique molecular identifiers. In TCRdb, the PCR reads were re-called with MiXCR into one record per CDR3 protein. The sample contains hundreds of thousands of distinct CDR3 sequences, roughly three fifths of which appear only once. Which antigens these TCRs recognize remains unknown. Study-wide findings and caveats: TRBV segments more frequent in patients than in controls numbered roughly 5 and included TRBV5-6, TRBV5-1 and TRBV20-1.

Sequenced material: blood. All receptors derive from a girl aged 2 to 10 with multiple sclerosis.

This chain links TRBV10-3 with TRBJ1-2; the D is unclear. The CDR3 has 11 residues. Germline lookup yields CDR1 ENHRY and CDR2 SYGVKD. CDR3 residues: CAAVDNYGYTF. The CDR3 region has the DNA TGTGCGGCTGTAGATAACTATGGCTACACCTTC.

V is TRBV7-2 and J is TRBJ2-4; tentative D call: TRBD2 (6 bases). The assigned J gene may be wrong: the sequence end matches TRBJ2-7 better. This CDR3 region has 15 residues. The germline gives CDR1 SGHTA, CDR2 FQGNSA. CDR3 coding DNA: TGTGCCAGCAGCTTAGTAGCGGACACGGCCTACGAGCAGTACTTC. Amino acid sequence: CASSLVADTAYEQYF.

J is TRBJ2-3 and V is TRBV3-1; D might be TRBD2 (6 bases). This CDR3 comprises 16 residues. The germline gives CDR1 LGHDT, CDR2 YNNKEL (reference sequence). The germline V and J ends were trimmed by 1 base and 2 bases, with 13 bases remaining between them. In nucleotides, the CDR3 is TGTGCCAGCAGCCAAGGAACCGGGGGATACACAGATACGCAGTATTTT. Translating gives CASSQGTGGYTDTQYF.

J is TRBJ2-2 and V is TRBV24-1; D not resolved. Germline V gene data show CDR1 as KGHDR and CDR2 as SFDVKD. V was pared by 1 base and J by 3 bases, with 5 bases between. CDR3 length: 14 amino acids. The CDR3 is CATSDLPDTGELFF. CDR3 coding DNA: TGTGCCACCAGTGATTTACCAGACACCGGGGAGCTGTTTTTT.

This clonotype was seen more than once but under ten times. The rearrangement joins TRBV5-1 to TRBJ1-1; unclear D gene. V was pared by 0 bases and J by 6 bases, with 6 bases between. Germline lookup yields CDR1 SGHRS and CDR2 YFSETQ. The CDR3 has 12 residues. The CDR3: CASSLAQSEAFF. Here the CDR3 DNA reads TGCGCCAGCAGCTTGGCACAGTCTGAAGCTTTCTTT.

This CDR3 is CASSANPGLAGFSQFF. The CDR3 DNA reads TGTGCCAGCAGCGCTAATCCGGGACTAGCGGGATTTTCGCAGTTCTTC. The chain has TRBV9 and TRBJ2-1; 13 bases fit TRBD2. This CDR3 comprises 16 residues. Trimming took 3 bases from V and 12 from J; bases not matched to a gene: 12. The germline gives CDR1 SGDLS, CDR2 YYNGEE.

This clonotype was counted between two and nine times. The J gene is TRBJ2-1, the V gene TRBV9, with TRBD2 as a possible D gene (6 bases). Germline CDR1 and CDR2: SGDLS and YYNGEE. The V gene lost 5 bases and the J gene lost 8 bases, with 14 bases spanning the gap. This CDR3 has 13 residues. The DNA for the CDR3 is TGTGCCAGCAGGGGACTTAGATTCCATGAGCAGTTCTTC. This codes for CASRGLRFHEQFF.

The chain joins TRBV7-2 to TRBJ2-1, with TRBD1 as a possible D gene (6 bases). The V gene lost 4 bases and the J gene lost 3 bases, with 19 bases spanning the gap. CDR1 and CDR2 (germline): SGHTA, FQGNSA. The CDR3 runs to 17 residues. Here the CDR3 reads CASSSTDSLTYYNEQFF. The CDR3 DNA is TGTGCCAGCAGCTCTACGGACAGTTTAACTTACTACAATGAGCAGTTCTTC.

This rearrangement joins TRBV6-2 or TRBV6-3 to TRBJ1-2; D not certain. The CDR3 length is 15 residues. V dropped 6 bases and J dropped 2 bases, with 16 bases sitting between them. Germline V gives CDR1 MNHEY, CDR2 SVGEGT. CDR3 nucleotides: TGTGCCAGCAGGGACTTAAGGCAGAACAACTATGGCTACACCTTC. The encoded protein is CASRDLRQNNYGYTF.

V and J are TRBV29-1 and TRBJ2-3, with 13 bases aligning to TRBD2. CDR3 length: 14 residues. Germline loops: CDR1 SQVTM, CDR2 ANQGSEA. Losses at the gene ends were 7 bases for V and 5 bases for J; bases not matched to a gene: 6. CDR3 DNA: TGCAGCGGGGGACTAGCGGGACTACGAGATACGCAGTATTTT. Translation gives CSGGLAGLRDTQYF.

On this clonotype: The junction shows a germline mismatch at one end, possibly a read error. The CDR3 reads CACSWDGTTEQYF. CDR3 nucleotides: TGTGCCTGCAGTTGGGACGGGACAACCGAGCAGTACTTC. The chain joins TRBV12-3 or TRBV12-4 to TRBJ2-7; the D gene is possibly TRBD1 (6 bases). The CDR3 totals 13 residues.

The DNA for the CDR3 is TGTGCCAGCAGTTTAAATCACAGGGGCAACAATGAGCAGTTCTTC. Translation: CASSLNHRGNNEQFF. The V call is TRBV12-3 or TRBV12-4, the J call TRBJ2-1, with TRBD1 matching 7 bases. This CDR3 is built from 15 residues. With 2 bases clipped from V and 5 bases from J, the junction kept 6 bases outside the gene matches.

The chain joins TRBV10-2 to TRBJ1-1, with a weak D call TRBD1 (5 bases). Germline assignment: CDR1 WSHSY and CDR2 SAAADI. This CDR3 is built from 13 residues. The germline V and J ends were trimmed by 7 bases and 0 bases, with 9 bases remaining between them. The CDR3 here is CASIDRMNTEAFF. The CDR3, as DNA: TGCGCCAGCATCGACAGAATGAACACTGAAGCTTTCTTT.

The chain employs TRBV7-9 and TRBJ1-6; no clear D gene. V was clipped by 6 bases and J by 7 bases, with 7 bases between them. CDR1 is SEHNR, CDR2 FQNEAQ, per germline (reference sequence). The CDR3 is 12 amino acids. CDR3 residues: CASREGNSPLHF. The CDR3, as DNA: TGTGCCAGCAGGGAAGGGAATTCACCCCTCCACTTT. The entire variable domain, with the rest obtained from reference TRBV7-9 and TRBJ1-6, is as follows: DTGVSQNPRHKITKRGQNVTFRCDPISEHNRLYWYRQTLGQGPEFLTYFQNEAQLEKSRLLSDRFSAERPKGSFSTLEIQRTEQGDSAMYLCASREGNSPLHFGNGTRLTVT.

V gene TRBV7-2 combines with J gene TRBJ2-2; TRBD2 matches 8 bases. The ends lost 0 bases at V and 1 base at J; junction bases unmatched: 4. CDR1 is SGHTA, CDR2 FQGNSA, per germline. The CDR3 sequence is 17 residues long. The CDR3 sequence is CASSLASLAGNTGELFF. In nucleotides, the CDR3 is TGTGCCAGCAGCTTAGCGAGCCTAGCGGGGAACACCGGGGAGCTGTTTTTT. The complete variable domain, with remaining parts taken from reference TRBV7-2 and TRBJ2-2, reads GAGVSQSPSNKVTEKGKDVELRCDPISGHTALYWYRQSLGQGLEFLIYFQGNSAPDKSGLPSDRFSAERTGGSVSTLTIQRTQQEDSAVYLCASSLASLAGNTGELFFGEGSRLTVL.

This chain uses TRBV7-3 with TRBJ2-3; possible D gene TRBD2, 6 bases. The CDR3 extends over 14 amino acids. The ends were cut back, 6 bases at V and 2 bases at J, with 12 bases in the middle. Germline V gene lookup returns CDR1 SGHTA and CDR2 FQGTGA. The CDR3, as DNA: TGTGCCAGCAGGGTAGCGGCCGACACAGATACGCAGTATTTT. Translating it yields CASRVAADTDTQYF.

This chain links TRBV7-2 with TRBJ2-1, with 8 positions matching TRBD2. The germline V gene has CDR1 SGHTA and CDR2 FQGNSA. The CDR3 is 15 amino acids. V was pared by 0 bases and J by 6 bases, with 4 bases of the junction left unmatched. The CDR3 loop reads CASSLASGTVNEQFF. In DNA, the CDR3 is TGTGCCAGCAGCTTAGCTAGCGGGACTGTCAATGAGCAGTTCTTC. The full variable domain, with the rest looked up from reference TRBV7-2 and TRBJ2-1, is GAGVSQSPSNKVTEKGKDVELRCDPISGHTALYWYRQSLGQGLEFLIYFQGNSAPDKSGLPSDRFSAERTGGSVSTLTIQRTQQEDSAVYLCASSLASGTVNEQFFGPGTRLTVL.

The chain joins TRBV2 to TRBJ2-1; 9 nucleotides line up with TRBD1. The CDR3 length is 14 residues. The J segment lost 5 bases and the V segment lost 5 bases, leaving 4 bases of the junction unmatched. Germline V gene lookup returns CDR1 SNHLY and CDR2 FYNNEI. The CDR3 loop is CASSLTGGHNEQFF. In DNA, the CDR3 is TGTGCCAGCAGTTTGACAGGGGGACACAATGAGCAGTTCTTC.

CDR3 sequence reads: CSAKDTEGDLLATNEKLFF. DNA of the CDR3: TGCAGTGCTAAAGACACCGAGGGGGACCTTCTTGCAACTAATGAAAAACTGTTTTTT. The rearrangement uses TRBV20-1 and TRBJ1-4, with D possibly being TRBD1 (6 bases). This CDR3 has 19 residues. Germline loops: CDR1 DFQATT, CDR2 SNEGSKA (reference sequence). Trimming removed 4 bases from V and 0 bases from J, with 24 bases in between.

This clonotype occurred a few times. The V call is TRBV5-5, the J call TRBJ2-1; D perhaps matches TRBD2 (7 bases). This CDR3 has 18 residues. Looked up from germline, CDR1 is SGHKS and CDR2 is YYEKEE (reference sequence). Trimming pared 0 bases from V and 1 base from J, leaving 17 bases between. The CDR3 coding sequence is TGTGCCAGCAGCTTGGGCTACTCGGGGGGCAAGTCCTACAATGAGCAGTTCTTC. Translation gives CASSLGYSGGKSYNEQFF.